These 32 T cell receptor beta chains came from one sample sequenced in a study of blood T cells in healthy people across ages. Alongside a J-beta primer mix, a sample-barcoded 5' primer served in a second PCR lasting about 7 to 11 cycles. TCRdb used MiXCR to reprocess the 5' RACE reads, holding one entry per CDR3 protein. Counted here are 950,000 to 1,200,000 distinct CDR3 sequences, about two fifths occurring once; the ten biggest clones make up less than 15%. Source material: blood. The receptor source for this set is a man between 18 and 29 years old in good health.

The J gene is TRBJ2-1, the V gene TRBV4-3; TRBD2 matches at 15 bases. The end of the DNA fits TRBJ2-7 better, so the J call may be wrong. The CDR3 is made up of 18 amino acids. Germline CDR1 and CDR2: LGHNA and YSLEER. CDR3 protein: CASSRWTSGGGPYNEQYF. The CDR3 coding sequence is TGCGCCAGCAGTCGATGGACTAGCGGGGGGGGGCCCTACAATGAGCAGTACTTC.

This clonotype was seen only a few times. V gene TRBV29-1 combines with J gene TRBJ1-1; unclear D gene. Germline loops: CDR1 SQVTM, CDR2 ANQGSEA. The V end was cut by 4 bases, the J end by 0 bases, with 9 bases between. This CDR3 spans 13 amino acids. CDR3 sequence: CSVAKRLNTEAFF. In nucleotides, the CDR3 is TGCAGCGTTGCAAAGCGACTGAACACTGAAGCTTTCTTT.

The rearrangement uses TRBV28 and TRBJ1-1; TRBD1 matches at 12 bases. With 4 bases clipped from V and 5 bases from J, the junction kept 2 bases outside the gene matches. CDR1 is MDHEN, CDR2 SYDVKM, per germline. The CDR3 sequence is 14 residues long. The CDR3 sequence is CASSWDRGLTEAFF. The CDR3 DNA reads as TGTGCCAGCAGTTGGGACAGGGGGCTTACTGAAGCTTTCTTT. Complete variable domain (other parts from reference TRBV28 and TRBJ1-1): DVKVTQSSRYLVKRTGEKVFLECVQDMDHENMFWYRQDPGLGLRLIYFSYDVKMKEKGDIPEGYSVSREKKERFSLILESASTNQTSMYLCASSWDRGLTEAFFGQGTRLTVV.

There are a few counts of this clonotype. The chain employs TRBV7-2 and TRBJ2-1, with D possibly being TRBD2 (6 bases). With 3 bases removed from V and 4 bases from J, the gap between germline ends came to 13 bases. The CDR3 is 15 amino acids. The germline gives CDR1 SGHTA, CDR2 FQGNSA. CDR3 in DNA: TGTGCCAGCAGCTTGTACTTGGGGGGTTACAATGAGCAGTTCTTC. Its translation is CASSLYLGGYNEQFF.

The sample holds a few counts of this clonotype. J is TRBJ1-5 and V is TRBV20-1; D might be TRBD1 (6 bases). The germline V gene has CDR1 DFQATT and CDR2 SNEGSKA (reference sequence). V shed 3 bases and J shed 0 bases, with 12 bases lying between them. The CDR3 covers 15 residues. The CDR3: CSARPGTYSNQPQHF. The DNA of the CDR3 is TGCAGTGCTAGGCCCGGGACATATAGCAATCAGCCCCAGCATTTT.

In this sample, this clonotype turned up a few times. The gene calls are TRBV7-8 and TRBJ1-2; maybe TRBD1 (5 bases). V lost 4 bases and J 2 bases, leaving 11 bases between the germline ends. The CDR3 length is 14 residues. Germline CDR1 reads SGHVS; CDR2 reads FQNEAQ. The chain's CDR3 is CASSSLYRNYGYTF. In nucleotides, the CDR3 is TGTGCCAGCAGCTCGTTATACAGGAACTATGGCTACACCTTC.

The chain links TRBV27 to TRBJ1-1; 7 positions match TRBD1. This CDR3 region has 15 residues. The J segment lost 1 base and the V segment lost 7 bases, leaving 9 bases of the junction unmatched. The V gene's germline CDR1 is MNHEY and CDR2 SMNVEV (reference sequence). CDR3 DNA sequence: TGTGCCAGCAAGGAGGACAGGACGAAGAACACTGAAGCTTTCTTT. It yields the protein CASKEDRTKNTEAFF.

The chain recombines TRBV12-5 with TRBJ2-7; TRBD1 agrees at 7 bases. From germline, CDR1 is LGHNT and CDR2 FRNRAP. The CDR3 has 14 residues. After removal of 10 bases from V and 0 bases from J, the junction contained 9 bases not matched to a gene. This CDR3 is CATVRDSPSYEQYF. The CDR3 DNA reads TGTGCTACAGTCCGGGACAGTCCCTCCTACGAGCAGTACTTC.

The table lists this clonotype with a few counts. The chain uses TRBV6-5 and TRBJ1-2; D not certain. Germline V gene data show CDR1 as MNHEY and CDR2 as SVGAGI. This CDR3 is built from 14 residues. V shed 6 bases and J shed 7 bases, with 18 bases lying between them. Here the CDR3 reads CASSSGPLMSGYTF. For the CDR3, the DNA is TGTGCCAGCAGCTCCGGGCCCCTCATGTCTGGCTACACCTTC.

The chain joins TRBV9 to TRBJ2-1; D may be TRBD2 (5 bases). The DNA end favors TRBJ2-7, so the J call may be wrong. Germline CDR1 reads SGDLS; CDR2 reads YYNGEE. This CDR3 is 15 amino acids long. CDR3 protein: CASTISGLAYNEQYF. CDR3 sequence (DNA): TGTGCCAGCACTATCTCCGGGCTAGCCTACAATGAGCAGTACTTC.

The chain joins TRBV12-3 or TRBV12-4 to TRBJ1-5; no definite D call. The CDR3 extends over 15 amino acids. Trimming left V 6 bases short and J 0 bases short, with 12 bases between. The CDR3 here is CASSKETNSNQPQHF. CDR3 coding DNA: TGTGCCAGCAGCAAGGAGACTAATAGCAATCAGCCCCAGCATTTT.

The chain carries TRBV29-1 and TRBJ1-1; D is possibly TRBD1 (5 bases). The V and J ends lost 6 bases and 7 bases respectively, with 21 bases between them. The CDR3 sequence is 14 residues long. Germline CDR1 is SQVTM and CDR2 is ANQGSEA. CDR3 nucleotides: TGCAGCGTGCTTCCGGGACCGGAAAGGGGTGAAGCTTTCTTT. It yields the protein CSVLPGPERGEAFF.

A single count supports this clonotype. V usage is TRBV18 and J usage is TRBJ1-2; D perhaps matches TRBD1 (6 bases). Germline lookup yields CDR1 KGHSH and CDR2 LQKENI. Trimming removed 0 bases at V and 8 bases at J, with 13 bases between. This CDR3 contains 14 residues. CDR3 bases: TGTGCCAGCTCACCACCGGGACACCGACAGGGCTACACCTTC. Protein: CASSPPGHRQGYTF.

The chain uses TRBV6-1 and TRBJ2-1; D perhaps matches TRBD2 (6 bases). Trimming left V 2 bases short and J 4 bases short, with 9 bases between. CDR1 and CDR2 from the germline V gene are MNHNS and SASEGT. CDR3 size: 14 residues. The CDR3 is CASSELGRYNEQFF. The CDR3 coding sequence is TGTGCCAGCAGTGAACTAGGGAGGTACAATGAGCAGTTCTTC.

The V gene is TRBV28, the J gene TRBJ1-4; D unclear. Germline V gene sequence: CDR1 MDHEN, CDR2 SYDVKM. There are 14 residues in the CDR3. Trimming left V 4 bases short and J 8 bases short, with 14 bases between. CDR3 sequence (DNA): TGTGCCAGCAGTTCCCCCGGGATAGAGGAAAAACTGTTTTTT. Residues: CASSSPGIEEKLFF.

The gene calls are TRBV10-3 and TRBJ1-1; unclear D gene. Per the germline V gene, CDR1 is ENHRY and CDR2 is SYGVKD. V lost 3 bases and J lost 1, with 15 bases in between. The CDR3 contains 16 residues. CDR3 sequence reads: CAISDGLSLKNTEAFF. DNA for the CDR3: TGTGCCATCAGTGACGGTTTAAGTTTGAAGAACACTGAAGCTTTCTTT.

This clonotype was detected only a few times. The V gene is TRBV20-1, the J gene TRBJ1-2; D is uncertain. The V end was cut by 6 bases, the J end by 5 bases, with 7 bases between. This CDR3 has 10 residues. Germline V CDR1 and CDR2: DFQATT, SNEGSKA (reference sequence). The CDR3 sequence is CSAVGYGYTF. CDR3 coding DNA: TGCAGTGCCGTGGGTTATGGCTACACCTTC.

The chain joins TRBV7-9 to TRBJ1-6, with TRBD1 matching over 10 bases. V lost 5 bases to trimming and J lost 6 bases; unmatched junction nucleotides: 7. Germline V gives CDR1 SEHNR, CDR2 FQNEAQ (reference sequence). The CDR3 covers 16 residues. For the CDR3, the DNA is TGTGCCAGCAGCCCGATGACAGGGGGCAGTAATTCACCCCTCCACTTT. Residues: CASSPMTGGSNSPLHF.

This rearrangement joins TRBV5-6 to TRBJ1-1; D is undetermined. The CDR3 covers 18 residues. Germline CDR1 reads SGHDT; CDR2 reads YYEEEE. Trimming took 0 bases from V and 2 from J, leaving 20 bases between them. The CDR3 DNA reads TGTGCCAGCAGCTTGGGGCTTGGTACCAGTTCCCCCAACACTGAAGCTTTCTTT. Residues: CASSLGLGTSSPNTEAFF.

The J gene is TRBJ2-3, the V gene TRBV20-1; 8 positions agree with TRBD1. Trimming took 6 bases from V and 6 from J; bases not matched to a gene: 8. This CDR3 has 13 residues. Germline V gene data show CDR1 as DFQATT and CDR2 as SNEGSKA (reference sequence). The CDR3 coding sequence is TGCAGTGCCAAGGGACAGGCCGGCGATACGCAGTATTTT. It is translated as CSAKGQAGDTQYF.

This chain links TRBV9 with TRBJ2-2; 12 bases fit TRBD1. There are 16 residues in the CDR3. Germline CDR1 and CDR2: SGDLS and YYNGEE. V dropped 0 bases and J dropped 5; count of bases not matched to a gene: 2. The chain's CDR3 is CASSVEGQGATGELFF. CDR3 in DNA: TGTGCCAGCAGCGTAGAGGGACAGGGGGCGACCGGGGAGCTGTTTTTT. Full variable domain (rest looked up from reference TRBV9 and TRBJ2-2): DSGVTQTPKHLITATGQRVTLRCSPRSGDLSVYWYQQSLDQGLQFLIQYYNGEERAKGNILERFSAQQFPDLHSELNLSSLELGDSALYFCASSVEGQGATGELFFGEGSRLTVL.

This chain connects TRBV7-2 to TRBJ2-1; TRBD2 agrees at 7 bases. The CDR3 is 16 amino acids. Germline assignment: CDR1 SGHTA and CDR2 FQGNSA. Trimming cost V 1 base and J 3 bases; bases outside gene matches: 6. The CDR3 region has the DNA TGTGCCAGCAGCTTAGGGGCTAGCGGATACTACAATGAGCAGTTCTTC. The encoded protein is CASSLGASGYYNEQFF. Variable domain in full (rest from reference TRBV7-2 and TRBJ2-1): GAGVSQSPSNKVTEKGKDVELRCDPISGHTALYWYRQSLGQGLEFLIYFQGNSAPDKSGLPSDRFSAERTGGSVSTLTIQRTQQEDSAVYLCASSLGASGYYNEQFFGPGTRLTVL.

DNA of the CDR3: TGTGCCAGCAGGGGGGACCGAGCGAACACCGGGGAGCTGTTTTTT. Residues: CASRGDRANTGELFF. This chain uses TRBV6-1 with TRBJ2-2; D tentatively reads TRBD1 or TRBD2 (5 bases each). This CDR3 contains 15 residues. The ends were cut back, 6 bases at V and 0 bases at J, with 11 bases in the middle. The germline V gene has CDR1 MNHNS and CDR2 SASEGT.

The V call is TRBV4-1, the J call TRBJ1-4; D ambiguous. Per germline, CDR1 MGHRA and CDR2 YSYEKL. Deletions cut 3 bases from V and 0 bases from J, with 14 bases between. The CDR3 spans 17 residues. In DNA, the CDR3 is TGCGCCAGCAGCCAGCTCCTGAGAGGTGCAACTAATGAAAAACTGTTTTTT. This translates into CASSQLLRGATNEKLFF.

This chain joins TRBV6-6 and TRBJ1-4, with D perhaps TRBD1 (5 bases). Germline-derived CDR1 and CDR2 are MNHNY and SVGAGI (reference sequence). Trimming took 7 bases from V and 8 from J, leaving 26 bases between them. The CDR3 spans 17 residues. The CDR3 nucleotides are TGTGCCAGCACCGCGCAACTTTCAGGGACCGAAGAGGAAAAACTGTTTTTT. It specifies CASTAQLSGTEEEKLFF.

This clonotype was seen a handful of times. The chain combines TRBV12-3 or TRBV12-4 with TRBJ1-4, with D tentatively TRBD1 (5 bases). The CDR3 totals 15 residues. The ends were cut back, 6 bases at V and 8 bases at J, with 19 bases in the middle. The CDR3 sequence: CASSAGARGEEKLFF. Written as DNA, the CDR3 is TGTGCCAGCAGCGCTGGGGCCAGAGGGGAAGAAAAACTGTTTTTT.

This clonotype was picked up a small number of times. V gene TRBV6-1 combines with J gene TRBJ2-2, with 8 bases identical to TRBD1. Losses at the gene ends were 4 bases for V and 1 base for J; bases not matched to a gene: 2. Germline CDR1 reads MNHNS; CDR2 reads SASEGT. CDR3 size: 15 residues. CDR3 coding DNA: TGTGCCAGCAGTGTACAGGGGGTGAACACCGGGGAGCTGTTTTTT. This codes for CASSVQGVNTGELFF.

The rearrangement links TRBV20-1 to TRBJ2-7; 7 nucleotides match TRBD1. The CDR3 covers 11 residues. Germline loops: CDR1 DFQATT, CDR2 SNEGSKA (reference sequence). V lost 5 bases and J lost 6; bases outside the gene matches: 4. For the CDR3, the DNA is TGCAGTGCTTCGGCAGGGGGCGAGCAGTACTTC. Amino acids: CSASAGGEQYF.

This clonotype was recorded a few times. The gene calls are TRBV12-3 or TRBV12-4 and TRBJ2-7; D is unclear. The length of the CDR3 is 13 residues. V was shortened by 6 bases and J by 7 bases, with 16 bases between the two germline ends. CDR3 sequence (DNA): TGTGCCAGCAGCCTACTACAGCCCAATGAGCAGTACTTC. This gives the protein CASSLLQPNEQYF.

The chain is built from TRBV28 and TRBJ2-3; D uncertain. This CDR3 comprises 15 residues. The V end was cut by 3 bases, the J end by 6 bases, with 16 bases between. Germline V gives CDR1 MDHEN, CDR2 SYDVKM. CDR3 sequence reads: CASSFQDGLGDTQYF. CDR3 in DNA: TGTGCCAGCAGTTTCCAGGACGGGTTAGGGGATACGCAGTATTTT.

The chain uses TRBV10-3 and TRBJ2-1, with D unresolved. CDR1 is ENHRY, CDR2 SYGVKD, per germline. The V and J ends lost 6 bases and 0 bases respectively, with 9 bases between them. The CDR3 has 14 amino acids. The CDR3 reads CAIRLENSYNEQFF. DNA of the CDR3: TGTGCCATCAGGTTGGAAAACTCCTACAATGAGCAGTTCTTC.

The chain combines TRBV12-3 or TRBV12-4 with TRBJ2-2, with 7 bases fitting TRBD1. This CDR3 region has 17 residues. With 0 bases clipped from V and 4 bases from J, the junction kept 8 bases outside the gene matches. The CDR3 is CASSLARDRVGTGELFF. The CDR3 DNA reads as TGTGCCAGCAGTTTAGCGCGTGACAGGGTCGGCACCGGGGAGCTGTTTTTT.